The 3 T cell receptor beta chains below come from one sample, sequenced in a study of blood T cell repertoires in COVID-19. The table came from immunoSEQ multiplex PCR; TCRdb's copy has only in-frame clones and leaves some out. The data hold fewer than 200,000 clones, with roughly 76% observed a single time. Sequencing was done on a sample of peripheral blood. These receptors came from a woman in her forties with COVID-19, enrolled during active disease.

This chain connects TRBV7-8 to TRBJ1-5; D gene ambiguous. The CDR3 has 15 amino acids. V was clipped by 2 bases and J by 3 bases, with 11 bases between them. From germline, CDR1 is SGHVS and CDR2 FQNEAQ. The chain's CDR3 is CASSLFTGNNQPQHF. For the CDR3, the DNA is TGTGCCAGCAGCTTATTTACGGGTAACAATCAGCCCCAGCATTTT.

The chain combines TRBV5-4 with TRBJ2-7; TRBD2 matches at 10 bases. This CDR3 has 15 residues. Per germline, CDR1 SGHNT and CDR2 YYREEE (reference sequence). The junction had 5 bases not matched to a gene; V was cut back by 3 bases and J by 2 bases. The CDR3 DNA follows: TGTGCCAGCAGCTACGGAACTAGCGGGACCTACGAGCAGTACTTC. This translates into CASSYGTSGTYEQYF. Full variable domain (missing parts from reference TRBV5-4 and TRBJ2-7): ETGVTQSPTHLIKTRGQQVTLRCSSQSGHNTVSWYQQALGQGPQFIFQYYREEENGRGNFPPRFSGLQFPNYSSELNVNALELDDSALYLCASSYGTSGTYEQYFGPGTRLTVT.

V gene TRBV5-5 combines with J gene TRBJ1-2; tentative D call: TRBD1 (5 bases). Trimming stripped 4 bases from V and 4 bases from J, with 14 bases between. This CDR3 has 14 amino acids. Germline V gene sequence: CDR1 SGHKS, CDR2 YYEKEE (reference sequence). CDR3 loop: CASSLLPTGYGYTF. The CDR3 DNA follows: TGTGCCAGCAGCCTGCTCCCAACAGGCTATGGCTACACCTTC.